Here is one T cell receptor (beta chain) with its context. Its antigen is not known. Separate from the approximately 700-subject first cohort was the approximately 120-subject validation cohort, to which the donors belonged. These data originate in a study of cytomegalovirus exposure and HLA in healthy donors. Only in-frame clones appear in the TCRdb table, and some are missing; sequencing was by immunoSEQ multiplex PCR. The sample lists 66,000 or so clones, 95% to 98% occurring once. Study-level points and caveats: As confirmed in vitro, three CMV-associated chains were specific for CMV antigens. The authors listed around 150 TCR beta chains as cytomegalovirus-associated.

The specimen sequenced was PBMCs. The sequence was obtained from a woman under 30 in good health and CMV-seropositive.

The CDR3 loop is CASSLFARLAGPPSSYNEQFF. The DNA of the CDR3 is TGTGCCAGCAGCTTATTCGCGCGGCTAGCGGGCCCCCCCAGCTCCTACAATGAGCAGTTCTTC. The chain recombines TRBV7-3 with TRBJ2-1, with TRBD2 matching over 8 bases. Germline-derived CDR1 and CDR2 are SGHTA and FQGTGA. Losses at the gene ends were 2 bases for V and 0 bases for J; bases not matched to a gene: 18. This CDR3 region has 21 residues.